The present T cell receptor beta chain was sequenced within a study of early stage breast cancer tumors. The table came from immunoSEQ multiplex PCR; TCRdb's copy has only in-frame clones and leaves some out. The table lists 40,000 to 60,000 clones, approximately 80% of them singletons. The CDR3 covers 15 residues. Trimming stripped 3 bases from V and 6 bases from J, with 17 bases between. CDR1 and CDR2 from the germline V gene are SGHRS and YFSETQ. This TCR came from a person aged 45 to 59 with breast cancer. The chain has TRBV5-1 and TRBJ2-3; a weak D match, TRBD1 (5 bases). Sequenced input: blood. In DNA, the CDR3 is TGCGCCAGCAGCTATCAGGGCCTATCATACGATACGCAGTATTTT. Its protein is CASSYQGLSYDTQYF.